This T cell receptor beta chain was sequenced during a study of OX40 agonist ivuxolimab in advanced cancers. Study-level background: Patients in the trial were receiving intravenous ivuxolimab every 2 weeks, at doses of 0.01 to 10 mg/kg.

On this clone itself: No antigen is known for it.

No patient had autoimmune disease or received systemic immunosuppression. Collection of blood occurred at baseline, at cycle 4 day 1, and at cycle 7 day 1. CDR1 is SNHLY and CDR2 is FYNNEI in the germline V gene. The CDR3 runs to 13 residues. V was pared by 8 bases and J by 6 bases, with 14 bases between. Study-wide results and limits: Certain nonresponders additionally had low normalized T-cell clonal expansion.

Method: immunoSEQ multiplex PCR; TCRdb's copy keeps in-frame clones and lacks some. Among around 35,000 clones listed, around 80% were seen once. The J gene is TRBJ2-1, the V gene TRBV2; no definite D call. Sequences were derived from CD4+ or CD8+ T cells sorted from blood, sampled in a trial of the OX40 agonist ivuxolimab. This sequence originates from an adult with an advanced solid tumor such as melanoma, head and neck, liver or kidney cancer. The DNA of the CDR3 is TGTGCCAGCTTCTTGTCGCTGGGCAATGAGCAGTTCTTC. Translation gives CASFLSLGNEQFF.